The clone carrying this TCR beta chain has just one count. Its antigen is not identified. With 60 Vbeta and 13 Jbeta primers, the PCR was carried out. Assay used: immunoSEQ multiplex PCR; TCRdb lists only in-frame clones, some missing. The sample has 72,000 or so clones, roughly four fifths seen once. This CDR3 region has 16 residues. V dropped 3 bases and J dropped 6 bases, with 19 bases sitting between them. Germline assignment: CDR1 MNHEY and CDR2 SMNVEV (reference sequence). This entry belongs to a study of cytomegalovirus exposure and HLA in healthy donors. Points from the study as a whole: Later analysis identified a missense DCLRE1C variant that was linked to TCR beta V- and J-gene trimming. Many donors carried some public TCRs, although rarity characterized most TCR sequences. Further analysis was carried out later, and it showed several of the most significant clusters appearing linked to common viral pathogens.

This receptor was identified in a woman in her twenties or thirties in good health and CMV-seropositive. The V gene is TRBV27, the J gene TRBJ2-3, with a weak D call TRBD2 (6 bases). Sequenced input: PBMCs. The DNA for the CDR3 is TGTGCCAGCAGTTTGCAAGCGGGCACATTCTTCGATACGCAGTATTTT. It translates to CASSLQAGTFFDTQYF.